Listed here is a single TCR beta chain. RNA transcripts served as the template for amplifying TCR beta CDR3 regions. Carried out on the TCR CDR3, a first-round RT-PCR used the HTBI primer set. TCRdb re-called the multiplex PCR reads with MiXCR, one entry per CDR3 protein. The repertoire holds about 680,000 distinct CDR3 sequences, approximately 36% seen once, with roughly 30% in the top ten. The length of the CDR3 is 18 residues. J was trimmed by 0 bases and V by 11 bases; bases with no gene match: 13. Germline V gene lookup returns CDR1 KGHDR and CDR2 SFDVKD. This record comes from a study of T cells in Graves' hyperthyroidism and ophthalmopathy. A roughly 9.7 ml volume of fresh peripheral blood provided the PBMCs.

The genes are TRBV24-1 and TRBJ2-2; TRBD2 matches 11 bases. This TCR was recovered from a woman aged 40 to 49 with Graves' hyperthyroidism. The sequencing sample was made of blood. CDR3 DNA: TGTGCCAGCAGCGCCTCCCGTAGCGGGGGGGCGAACACCGGGGAGCTGTTTTTT. Its translation: CASSASRSGGANTGELFF.